The clone carrying this T cell receptor (beta chain) was seen a handful of times. No antigen is known for it. The sample belongs to a study of identical twins. Overall study results and limits: With monozygotic twins, out-of-frame TCR alpha sharing exceeded what models estimated. Potential partial confounding of zero-insertion analyses by invariant MAIT and iNKT cells was noted.

This CDR3 has 18 residues. Germline CDR1 SGHRS, CDR2 YFSETQ. Trimming at V came to 4 bases and at J to 8 bases, leaving 20 bases not matched to a gene. Unique molecular identifiers were in the cDNA, with template-switch universal primer binding. TCRdb re-analysed the 5' RACE reads in MiXCR, keeping a single row per CDR3 protein. The table has just under 550,000 distinct CDR3 sequences, nearly 15% seen once; the top ten hold about 0.47%. These same data were also listed under a study on yellow fever vaccine responses in identical twins. From that second work: After vaccination, twins' T cell response reportedly seemed partly convergent, partly personalized.

This clonotype was sampled from a woman aged 18-35 years in good health. The sequencing sample was made of CD4+ T cells sorted from blood. The chain recombines TRBV5-1 with TRBJ2-1; 8 positions match TRBD1. CDR3 DNA: TGCGCCAGCAGCCTGCACCCTACGACAGGGGTACCGGTGTATGAGCAGTTCTTC. Amino acid sequence: CASSLHPTTGVPVYEQFF.